The 21 T cell receptor beta chains below come from one sample, sequenced in a study of T cell repertoires in cytomegalovirus infection. MiXCR, run by TCRdb on the reads, gives a single entry per CDR3 protein. The sample lists about 770,000 distinct CDR3 sequences, almost 30% occurring once. For these receptors, no antigen is known. Sample: cultured CD8+ T cells from PBMCs, taken from culture after CMV antigen stimulation. Receptors originate from a human donor in good health (CMV status not recorded). Some clones in this sample may be carry-over from other donors' samples.

The chain links TRBV4-1 to TRBJ2-7, with D possibly called TRBD1 or TRBD2 (5 bases each). Per germline, CDR1 MGHRA and CDR2 YSYEKL. This CDR3 contains 15 residues. Trimming cost V 5 bases and J 2 bases, with 16 bases left between them. The CDR3 loop is CASSARDGGTYEQYF. CDR3 DNA: TGCGCCAGCAGCGCCCGGGACGGAGGAACCTACGAGCAGTACTTC.

The V and J genes are TRBV27 and TRBJ1-6; D might be TRBD1 (6 bases). The CDR3 is 18 residues long. Germline V gene data show CDR1 as MNHEY and CDR2 as SMNVEV (reference sequence). Trimming shortened V by 4 bases and J by 7 bases, and 23 bases separated the two germline ends. The DNA of the CDR3 is TGTGCCAGCAGTTCACAGGGTAAGGGGGTCTATGAGAATTCACCCCTCCACTTT. It codes for CASSSQGKGVYENSPLHF.

This clonotype was found a few times. The chain is built from TRBV6-4 and TRBJ2-3; the match to TRBD1 covers 7 bases. V gave up 3 bases and J gave up 2 bases; unmatched junction bases: 5. Germline CDR1 reads MRHNA; CDR2 reads SNTAGT. The CDR3 runs to 15 residues. CDR3 coding DNA: TGTGCCAGCAGTGAGGACAGGAAAGACACAGATACGCAGTATTTT. Residues: CASSEDRKDTDTQYF.

The chain employs TRBV4-1 and TRBJ2-3, with TRBD2 matching over 10 bases. The CDR3 consists of 15 residues. Germline trimming cut 3 bases from V and 3 bases from J; bases unmatched to any gene: 3. Germline loops: CDR1 MGHRA, CDR2 YSYEKL. The CDR3 loop is CASSHRAGGTDTQYF. In DNA form, the CDR3 reads TGCGCCAGCAGCCACAGAGCGGGGGGGACAGATACGCAGTATTTT.

This sequence joins TRBV18 and TRBJ1-6; D remains ambiguous. Germline values: CDR1 KGHSH, CDR2 LQKENI. V shed 2 bases and J shed 0 bases, with 11 bases lying between them. This CDR3 has 17 amino acids. The CDR3 bases are TGTGCCAGCTCACCAAGTTCTTCCAGCTCCTATAATTCACCCCTCCACTTT. Translated, it gives CASSPSSSSSYNSPLHF.

V gene TRBV4-1 combines with J gene TRBJ1-5, with 8 bases matching TRBD1. The CDR3 has 17 residues. The germline V gene has CDR1 MGHRA and CDR2 YSYEKL. The junction had 6 bases not matched to a gene; V was cut back by 0 bases and J by 2 bases. The CDR3 DNA reads as TGCGCCAGCAGCCAAGATCGCGTGACAGGGGGCAATCAGCCCCAGCATTTT. It specifies CASSQDRVTGGNQPQHF.

This clonotype was recorded at least ten times. This chain uses TRBV7-6 with TRBJ2-1; 8 bases match TRBD2. This CDR3 is built from 12 residues. V dropped 6 bases and J dropped 15; count of bases not matched to a gene: 10. Germline lookup yields CDR1 SGHVS and CDR2 FNYEAQ. CDR3 region: CASRGAGVSAFF. CDR3 in DNA: TGTGCCAGCAGAGGAGCGGGGGTTAGCGCGTTCTTC.

The chain carries TRBV2 and TRBJ1-5, with TRBD1 matching 8 bases. The CDR3 totals 16 residues. V lost 2 bases and J lost 3; bases outside the gene matches: 6. Germline V gene data show CDR1 as SNHLY and CDR2 as FYNNEI. CDR3 protein: CASSERTGLTNQPQHF. The CDR3 nucleotides are TGTGCCAGCAGTGAAAGGACAGGGCTGACCAATCAGCCCCAGCATTTT.

This clonotype was seen more than once but under ten times. The V call is TRBV20-1, the J call TRBJ2-1, with a tentative D call TRBD1 (5 bases). V was pared by 3 bases and J by 0 bases, with 12 bases between. The CDR3 consists of 15 residues. Germline V gene sequence: CDR1 DFQATT, CDR2 SNEGSKA (reference sequence). The CDR3 DNA is TGCAGTGCTAGGAAGGGGCGAAGCTCCTACAATGAGCAGTTCTTC. Translation: CSARKGRSSYNEQFF.

This clonotype was seen a few times. One end of the junction is discordant with germline, which a read error may explain. The J gene is TRBJ1-5, the V gene TRBV27; perhaps TRBD1 as D (5 bases). This CDR3 has 17 amino acids. Germline CDR1 MNHEY, CDR2 SMNVEV (reference sequence). The CDR3 loop is CATRPGPYVDSNQPQHF. DNA for the CDR3: TGTGCCACCCGGCCAGGGCCTTATGTTGATAGCAATCAGCCTCAGCATTTT.

The rearrangement links TRBV4-1 to TRBJ1-1; perhaps TRBD1 as D (6 bases). Trimming left V 2 bases short and J 1 base short, with 14 bases between. This CDR3 has 16 amino acids. Germline V gives CDR1 MGHRA, CDR2 YSYEKL. As DNA, the CDR3 is TGCGCCAGCAGCCAAAATCCGGACAGCCAGAACACTGAAGCTTTCTTT. Its translation is CASSQNPDSQNTEAFF.

This clonotype has only a few counts. This chain connects TRBV12-3 or TRBV12-4 to TRBJ2-5; D is possibly TRBD2 (7 bases). The CDR3 is 13 residues long. V lost 6 bases to trimming and J lost 5 bases, with 13 bases between them. CDR3 in DNA: TGTGCCAGCAGGGACCGGGGGGCTGAGACCCAGTACTTC. Translating gives CASRDRGAETQYF.

V usage is TRBV2 and J usage is TRBJ1-2, with D hard to call. Trimming cost V 3 bases and J 8 bases, with 19 bases left between them. CDR1 is SNHLY and CDR2 is FYNNEI in the germline V gene. CDR3 length: 15 amino acids. Written as DNA, the CDR3 is TGTGCCAGCAGTGAGAGGCTTAGTGGATCTACGGGCTACACCTTC. Its protein is CASSERLSGSTGYTF.

This chain uses TRBV4-1 with TRBJ1-5; 8 nucleotides line up with TRBD1. V lost 0 bases and J lost 6; bases outside the gene matches: 7. CDR1 is MGHRA and CDR2 is YSYEKL in the germline V gene. The CDR3 is 16 amino acids. CDR3 sequence: CASSQEGGQGSQPQHF. In DNA form, the CDR3 reads TGCGCCAGCAGCCAAGAAGGAGGACAGGGAAGTCAGCCCCAGCATTTT.

Comment on this clonotype: Relative to the germline gene, one junction end is altered; a read error may explain this. The chain is built from TRBV7-6 and TRBJ2-7; 12 nucleotides align to TRBD1. In germline, CDR1 is SGHVS, CDR2 FNYEAQ. This CDR3 is 14 amino acids long. CDR3 sequence (DNA): TGTGCTAGCAGCGCTGGGACAGGGGGCCTGGAGCAGTACTTC. Its protein is CASSAGTGGLEQYF.

This clonotype has a handful of counts. This chain joins TRBV27 and TRBJ1-5; the D is unclear. Germline CDR1 MNHEY, CDR2 SMNVEV (reference sequence). This CDR3 is 14 amino acids long. The V gene lost 0 bases and the J gene lost 5 bases, with 8 bases spanning the gap. The CDR3: CASSLSWNHQPQHF. The CDR3 DNA sequence: TGTGCCAGCAGTTTATCCTGGAACCATCAGCCCCAGCATTTT.

This clonotype has more than one count but fewer than ten. The chain couples TRBV25-1 to TRBJ1-6; a weak D match, TRBD1 (5 bases). The CDR3 spans 17 residues. In germline, CDR1 is MGHDK, CDR2 SYGVNS. V lost 6 bases and J 0 bases, leaving 15 bases between the germline ends. DNA of the CDR3: TGTGCCAGCAGCCCCAGACAGCTAAGCTCCTATAATTCACCCCTCCACTTT. This gives the protein CASSPRQLSSYNSPLHF.

In this sample, this clonotype turned up many times. The chain is built from TRBV27 and TRBJ1-5, with D hard to call. Trimming took off 6 bases at V and 0 bases at J, with 6 bases between the two ends. Germline V gene sequence: CDR1 MNHEY, CDR2 SMNVEV (reference sequence). The CDR3 extends over 13 amino acids. As DNA, the CDR3 is TGTGCCAGCAGCTTGGGTAGCAATCAGCCCCAGCATTTT. Translation gives CASSLGSNQPQHF.

The chain couples TRBV6-2 or TRBV6-3 to TRBJ2-1; 10 positions match TRBD1. The CDR3 contains 17 residues. With V trimmed by 2 bases and J by 3 bases, 7 bases remained unmatched. In germline, CDR1 is MNHEY, CDR2 SVGEGT. CDR3 sequence reads: CASSYRRTGGLYNEQFF. Written as DNA, the CDR3 is TGTGCCAGCAGTTACCGAAGGACAGGGGGGCTCTACAATGAGCAGTTCTTC.

This clonotype turned up a few times. This chain connects TRBV10-3 to TRBJ2-3, with D perhaps being TRBD1 or TRBD2 (5 bases each). Germline lookup yields CDR1 ENHRY and CDR2 SYGVKD. The CDR3 has 11 amino acids. The V end lost 3 bases, the J end lost 13 bases, and 11 bases lay between the germline ends. The CDR3 bases are TGTGCCATCAGTGATACACGGGACGAGTATTTT. Its protein product is CAISDTRDEYF.

This clonotype was seen a few times. V and J are TRBV11-2 and TRBJ2-3, with D maybe TRBD2 (7 bases). V was clipped by 3 bases and J by 5 bases, with 18 bases between them. CDR1 is SGHAT and CDR2 is FQNNGV in the germline V gene. This CDR3 contains 16 residues. CDR3 sequence: CASSLVLGGAKDTQYF. In DNA, the CDR3 is TGTGCCAGCAGCTTGGTCTTGGGGGGGGCGAAAGATACGCAGTATTTT.